This T cell receptor (beta chain) came from a study of early T cells in non-severe SARS-CoV-2 infection. V was pared by 5 bases and J by 4 bases, with 20 bases between. Germline values: CDR1 DFQATT, CDR2 SNEGSKA (reference sequence). The length of the CDR3 is 15 residues. One entry per CDR3 protein, called by TCRdb with MiXCR from the 5' RACE reads. This table holds 60,000 or so distinct CDR3 sequences, 7% to 10% found once. This clonotype has just a few counts. This clonotype was obtained from an adult who was a healthcare worker with PCR-confirmed SARS-CoV-2 infection or an uninfected control (not recorded which). The chain links TRBV20-1 to TRBJ1-1; perhaps TRBD1 as D (6 bases). Sequenced sample: whole blood. The chain's CDR3 is CSAPSSTGILTEAFF. The CDR3 DNA reads as TGCAGTGCTCCTTCCTCAACAGGGATTCTCACTGAAGCTTTCTTT.